The 27 T cell receptor beta chains listed next were all sequenced from one sample in a study of blood T cell repertoires in COVID-19. Method: immunoSEQ multiplex PCR; TCRdb's copy keeps in-frame clones and lacks some. In the table there are tens of thousands of clones, approximately 91% of which are singletons. The specimen was peripheral blood. All receptors come from a human donor in a cohort sampled during active COVID-19.

J is TRBJ2-5 and V is TRBV4-3; 7 bases line up with TRBD2. V dropped 2 bases and J dropped 4; count of bases not matched to a gene: 4. Germline CDR1 is LGHNA and CDR2 is YSLEER. CDR3 length: 14 amino acids. CDR3 bases: TGCGCCAGCAGCCAACAGACGGGAGGAGAGACCCAGTACTTC. It encodes CASSQQTGGETQYF.

The chain joins TRBV27 to TRBJ2-1, with D perhaps matching TRBD1 (6 bases). Germline CDR1 MNHEY, CDR2 SMNVEV (reference sequence). The CDR3 length is 13 residues. V dropped 5 bases and J dropped 7 bases, with 12 bases sitting between them. The CDR3 DNA sequence: TGTGCCAGCAGTCGCTCCGGGACAAATGAGCAGTTCTTC. It is translated as CASSRSGTNEQFF.

The chain employs TRBV28 and TRBJ1-2, with D possibly matching TRBD1 (6 bases). The CDR3 has 12 amino acids. CDR1 is MDHEN, CDR2 SYDVKM, per germline. V was shortened by 10 bases and J by 3 bases, with 12 bases between the two germline ends. CDR3 coding DNA: TGTGCCAACCAGGACAGAGACTATGGCTACACCTTC. Translating gives CANQDRDYGYTF.

The rearrangement joins TRBV18 to TRBJ1-1, with D maybe TRBD1 (5 bases). The CDR3 loop spans 17 amino acids. Deletions cut 3 bases from V and 0 bases from J, with 17 bases between. The germline CDR1 and CDR2 sequences are KGHSH and LQKENI. The CDR3 DNA reads as TGTGCCAGCTCACCGGCTGCGGGGGTGGGAGTGAACACTGAAGCTTTCTTT. Residues: CASSPAAGVGVNTEAFF.

The chain carries TRBV4-2 and TRBJ1-5; 7 bases match TRBD1. V trimming: 2 bases; J trimming: 3 bases; junction bases outside the gene matches: 4. The germline V gene has CDR1 LGHNA and CDR2 YNFKEQ. The CDR3 consists of 15 residues. The CDR3 DNA reads as TGTGCCAGCAGCCAAACGGGACAGCTCAATCAGCCCCAGCATTTT. Its translation: CASSQTGQLNQPQHF.

J is TRBJ1-6 and V is TRBV7-2; TRBD1 agrees at 8 bases. Germline CDR1 SGHTA, CDR2 FQGNSA. Unmatched junction bases numbered 5, after V lost 6 bases and J lost 7 bases. The length of the CDR3 is 14 residues. CDR3 nucleotide sequence: TGTGCCAGCAGGTGGACAGGGCGCAATTCACCCCTCCACTTT. Encoded protein: CASRWTGRNSPLHF.

V and J are TRBV7-2 and TRBJ1-2; TRBD1 might be the D (6 bases). The CDR3 is 19 residues long. Trimming stripped 4 bases from V and 3 bases from J, with 27 bases between. CDR1 is SGHTA, CDR2 FQGNSA, per germline. DNA of the CDR3: TGTGCCAGCAGCTATTTAGGTGTGGGGGCATCGAGAACACACTATGGCTACACCTTC. This sequence encodes CASSYLGVGASRTHYGYTF.

The V and J genes are TRBV11-2 and TRBJ1-4; 7 nucleotides match TRBD1. Germline V gene data show CDR1 as SGHAT and CDR2 as FQNNGV. Trimming removed 5 bases from V and 5 bases from J; junction bases left unmatched: 5. This CDR3 is 14 amino acids long. DNA of the CDR3: TGTGCCAGCAGCCAGGGACAGCTGAATGAAAAACTGTTTTTT. This translates into CASSQGQLNEKLFF.

The J gene is TRBJ1-4, the V gene TRBV15; D is undetermined. The ends were cut back, 1 base at V and 5 bases at J, with 14 bases in the middle. CDR1 and CDR2 from the germline V gene are LNHNV and YYDKDF (reference sequence). This CDR3 comprises 16 residues. This CDR3 reads CATSRGSSLANEKLFF. The CDR3, as DNA: TGTGCCACCAGCAGAGGGAGTTCGCTGGCCAATGAAAAACTGTTTTTT.

V and J are TRBV11-2 and TRBJ2-7; 7 positions agree with TRBD1. The germline CDR1 and CDR2 sequences are SGHAT and FQNNGV. V shed 8 bases, J shed 5 bases, and the junction held 12 bases outside the gene matches. The CDR3 totals 14 residues. The CDR3 reads CASQTTGTMNEQYF. The CDR3 DNA sequence: TGTGCCAGCCAAACGACAGGGACAATGAACGAGCAGTACTTC.

The V gene is TRBV15, the J gene TRBJ2-7, with TRBD1 matching over 8 bases. The CDR3 spans 17 residues. Trimming removed 0 bases from V and 9 bases from J; junction bases left unmatched: 16. Germline lookup yields CDR1 LNHNV and CDR2 YYDKDF (reference sequence). The DNA of the CDR3 is TGTGCCACCAGCAGAGATCAAGGACAGGGTTCACTAAGGGGGCAGTACTTC. It yields the protein CATSRDQGQGSLRGQYF.

Of note for this clone: Other DNA sequences in this specimen translate into the identical CDR3. The chain links TRBV7-9 to TRBJ2-7; D unclear. Germline CDR1 and CDR2: SEHNR and FQNEAQ (reference sequence). The V gene lost 5 bases and the J gene lost 5 bases, with 7 bases spanning the gap. The length of the CDR3 is 11 residues. The CDR3 protein is CASSPGNEQYF. DNA of the CDR3: TGTGCCAGCAGCCCAGGCAACGAGCAGTACTTC. Supplemented by reference TRBV7-9 and TRBJ2-7, the full variable domain reads DTGVSQNPRHKITKRGQNVTFRCDPISEHNRLYWYRQTLGQGPEFLTYFQNEAQLEKSRLLSDRFSAERPKGSFSTLEIQRTEQGDSAMYLCASSPGNEQYFGPGTRLTVT.

V gene TRBV29-1 combines with J gene TRBJ2-3; 10 bases match TRBD1. The CDR3 has 13 residues. Germline values: CDR1 SQVTM, CDR2 ANQGSEA. V gave up 6 bases and J gave up 4 bases; unmatched junction bases: 4. The CDR3 nucleotides read TGCAGCGTGGAGGGACAGGGGCCAGATACGCAGTATTTT. It encodes CSVEGQGPDTQYF.

This sequence joins TRBV28 and TRBJ2-1, with TRBD1 matching over 10 bases. The CDR3 sequence is 21 residues long. Germline assignment: CDR1 MDHEN and CDR2 SYDVKM. The V and J ends lost 5 bases and 0 bases, in that order; junction bases with no gene match: 19. The CDR3 here is CASSRPLPGQGSGSSYNEQFF. CDR3 DNA: TGTGCCAGCAGTCGCCCTCTCCCGGGACAGGGGAGCGGGAGCTCCTACAATGAGCAGTTCTTC.

The chain joins TRBV7-9 to TRBJ2-6, with 9 bases fitting TRBD1. Germline loops: CDR1 SEHNR, CDR2 FQNEAQ (reference sequence). The CDR3 extends over 17 amino acids. The junction had 6 bases not matched to a gene; V was cut back by 4 bases and J by 2 bases. CDR3 bases: TGTGCCAGCAGCTACCCGGGACAGGGAACTGGGGCCAACGTCCTGACTTTC. It specifies CASSYPGQGTGANVLTF.

The J gene is TRBJ1-4, the V gene TRBV6-5, with a tentative D call TRBD1 (5 bases). V was pared by 6 bases and J by 5 bases, with 13 bases between. Germline V lookup: CDR1 MNHEY, CDR2 SVGAGI. The CDR3 length is 14 residues. CDR3 sequence: CASRNYRSNEKLFF. The CDR3 DNA is TGTGCCAGCAGAAACTACAGGTCAAATGAAAAACTGTTTTTT.

J is TRBJ2-1 and V is TRBV15, with D tentatively TRBD1 (6 bases). Germline V lookup: CDR1 LNHNV, CDR2 YYDKDF (reference sequence). The length of the CDR3 is 14 residues. V was shortened by 0 bases and J by 9 bases, with 12 bases between the two germline ends. CDR3 in DNA: TGTGCCACCAGCAGAGATCTTGGGGGCGGTGAGCAGTTCTTC. Residues: CATSRDLGGGEQFF.

This clone was counted only a few times. This chain uses TRBV6-2 or TRBV6-3 with TRBJ2-1; tentatively, D is TRBD1 (5 bases). Trimming removed 5 bases from V and 0 bases from J, with 8 bases in between. Germline V gene sequence: CDR1 MNHEY, CDR2 SVGEGT. The CDR3 runs 14 residues. CDR3 region: CASSRTGSYNEQFF. CDR3 coding DNA: TGTGCCAGCAGTAGAACAGGCTCCTACAATGAGCAGTTCTTC.

The V and J genes are TRBV4-1 and TRBJ1-6; no clear D. The CDR3 covers 14 residues. The germline gives CDR1 MGHRA, CDR2 YSYEKL. The ends were cut back, 5 bases at V and 10 bases at J, with 15 bases in the middle. The CDR3 sequence is CASSSGSQNSPLHF. The CDR3 DNA is TGCGCCAGCAGCTCGGGGAGCCAGAACTCACCCCTCCACTTT.

The chain has TRBV19 and TRBJ2-4; D is possibly TRBD2 (6 bases). The germline V gene has CDR1 LNHDA and CDR2 SQIVND (reference sequence). The CDR3 sequence is 15 residues long. The germline V and J ends were trimmed by 7 bases and 0 bases, with 13 bases remaining between them. The DNA of the CDR3 is TGTGCCAGTACCCCCGGGACTGTAGCCAAAAACATTCAGTACTTC. Protein: CASTPGTVAKNIQYF.

V is TRBV13 and J is TRBJ1-2, with a tentative D call TRBD1 (5 bases). V gave up 3 bases and J gave up 7 bases, with 18 bases separating them. Germline CDR1 reads PRHDT; CDR2 reads FYEKMQ (reference sequence). The CDR3 has 15 residues. CDR3 sequence: CASSFQGSSSFGYTF. The DNA for the CDR3 is TGTGCCAGCAGCTTCCAGGGCAGCAGTTCGTTTGGCTACACCTTC.

This chain uses TRBV6-5 with TRBJ1-2, with D possibly TRBD1 on 6 matching bases. Trimming removed 10 bases at V and 7 bases at J, with 13 bases between. CDR3 length equals 11 residues. Per germline, CDR1 MNHEY and CDR2 SVGAGI. CDR3 bases: TGTGCCACCGGACAGCATTTTGGCTACACCTTC. Amino acid sequence: CATGQHFGYTF.

V gene TRBV6-6 combines with J gene TRBJ2-7; 10 bases line up with TRBD1. The CDR3 sequence is 17 residues long. CDR1 and CDR2 (germline): MNHNY, SVGAGI (reference sequence). The trim removed 5 bases at V and 0 bases at J, leaving 10 bases unmatched. CDR3 residues: CASSPLGQGPSSYEQYF. CDR3 in DNA: TGTGCCAGCAGTCCCTTGGGACAGGGGCCTAGCTCCTACGAGCAGTACTTC.

This chain links TRBV2 with TRBJ2-4; a weak D match, TRBD2 (5 bases). Per the germline V gene, CDR1 is SNHLY and CDR2 is FYNNEI. The CDR3 has 15 amino acids. V dropped 4 bases and J dropped 3 bases, with 13 bases sitting between them. The CDR3 is CASSVPGMGKNIQYF. CDR3 DNA: TGTGCCAGCAGTGTTCCGGGGATGGGCAAAAACATTCAGTACTTC.

The rearrangement uses TRBV11-2 and TRBJ2-2; TRBD1 matches at 7 bases. CDR3 length: 19 amino acids. The germline CDR1 and CDR2 sequences are SGHAT and FQNNGV. Trimming cost V 5 bases and J 0 bases; bases outside gene matches: 15. DNA of the CDR3: TGTGCCAGCAGCCGCCGGAAGGGGGCCCTCTCCGCGAACACCGGGGAGCTGTTTTTT. This codes for CASSRRKGALSANTGELFF.

This clone was seen once. The rearrangement links TRBV5-1 to TRBJ1-3; 9 nucleotides agree with TRBD1. Looked up from germline, CDR1 is SGHRS and CDR2 is YFSETQ. The CDR3 spans 16 residues. V lost 0 bases and J lost 6; bases outside the gene matches: 7. The CDR3 region has the DNA TGCGCCAGCAGCTTGGCTCCGACAGGGGGGGTAAACACCATATATTTT. Its translation: CASSLAPTGGVNTIYF.

This clone has just one count. V is TRBV6-5 and J is TRBJ1-5; a possible D gene is TRBD1 (5 bases). Germline loops: CDR1 MNHEY, CDR2 SVGAGI. The CDR3 is made up of 14 amino acids. The germline V and J ends were trimmed by 6 bases and 2 bases, with 11 bases remaining between them. CDR3 nucleotide sequence: TGTGCCAGCAGAGGCGGGGGGGGCAATCAGCCCCAGCATTTT. It specifies CASRGGGGNQPQHF.